The 20 T cell receptor beta chains below all came from one sample that was sequenced in a study of CXCR3-negative and CXCR3-positive naive CD8 T cells. UMI-labeled 5' RACE yielded the TRB cDNA libraries. With the 5' RACE reads reprocessed, TCRdb shows one record per CDR3 protein and no DNA. This listing includes about 120,000 distinct CDR3 sequences. The study, taken as a whole, reports: Comparison of naive cells showed more hydrophobic TRB CDR3s in CXCR3-positive than in CXCR3-negative naive cells.

What these receptors recognize is not known. The material sequenced was naive CXCR3+ CD8+ T cells from blood. This sample's subset: CD45RO-CCR7+CD27+CD95- naive CD8+ T cells expressing CXCR3 (TNR3+). All receptors derive from a human donor in good health. Some clones in this sample may be carry-over from other donors' samples.

The gene calls are TRBV7-9 and TRBJ2-7; TCRdb calls TRBD1, which cannot be checked without DNA. Germline CDR1 is SEHNR and CDR2 is FQNEAQ (reference sequence). The CDR3 consists of 14 residues. The CDR3: CASSSGTAPYEQYF. Looking up the rest from reference TRBV7-9 and TRBJ2-7 gives the full variable domain: DTGVSQNPRHKITKRGQNVTFRCDPISEHNRLYWYRQTLGQGPEFLTYFQNEAQLEKSRLLSDRFSAERPKGSFSTLEIQRTEQGDSAMYLCASSSGTAPYEQYFGPGTRLTVT.

The chain carries TRBV19 and TRBJ1-5. Germline-derived CDR1 and CDR2 are LNHDA and SQIVND (reference sequence). The CDR3 has 13 amino acids. CDR3 protein: CASMSGRNQPQHF.

The J gene is TRBJ2-1, the V gene TRBV20-1; lacking DNA, the TRBD2 call made by TCRdb goes unchecked. The V gene's germline CDR1 is DFQATT and CDR2 SNEGSKA (reference sequence). CDR3 length: 14 residues. The CDR3: CSASLSAGNNEQFF.

This chain joins TRBV7-6 and TRBJ2-3; the TCRdb call, TRBD2, lacks DNA for checking. Germline CDR1 is SGHVS and CDR2 is FNYEAQ. The CDR3 length is 15 residues. The CDR3 sequence: CASRYGGGAADTQYF.

The J gene is TRBJ2-5, the V gene TRBV7-2. The CDR3 totals 14 residues. The germline CDR1 and CDR2 sequences are SGHTA and FQGNSA. CDR3: CASSKDRTYETQYF. The full variable domain, its missing parts supplied by reference TRBV7-2 and TRBJ2-5, is GAGVSQSPSNKVTEKGKDVELRCDPISGHTALYWYRQSLGQGLEFLIYFQGNSAPDKSGLPSDRFSAERTGGSVSTLTIQRTQQEDSAVYLCASSKDRTYETQYFGPGTRLLVL.

The J gene is TRBJ1-1, the V gene TRBV25-1; there is no DNA to check the TCRdb D call of TRBD1. In germline, CDR1 is MGHDK, CDR2 SYGVNS. This CDR3 has 15 amino acids. This CDR3 is CASRDTGGLSAEAFF.

This chain uses TRBV13 with TRBJ2-2; TCRdb's D gene call, TRBD1, goes unchecked for lack of DNA. The CDR3 is made up of 19 amino acids. Germline values: CDR1 PRHDT, CDR2 FYEKMQ (reference sequence). CDR3 sequence: CASSLWWGGQGANTGELFF. The whole variable domain, filled in from reference TRBV13 and TRBJ2-2, reads AAGVIQSPRHLIKEKRETATLKCYPIPRHDTVYWYQQGPGQDPQFLISFYEKMQSDKGSIPDRFSAQQFSDYHSELNMSSLELGDSALYFCASSLWWGGQGANTGELFFGEGSRLTVL.

J is TRBJ1-1 and V is TRBV7-9. The CDR3 is 15 amino acids. Germline CDR1 SEHNR, CDR2 FQNEAQ (reference sequence). The CDR3 here is CASSSQQIMNTEAFF. Based on the CDR3 plus reference TRBV7-9 and TRBJ1-1, the full variable domain is DTGVSQNPRHKITKRGQNVTFRCDPISEHNRLYWYRQTLGQGPEFLTYFQNEAQLEKSRLLSDRFSAERPKGSFSTLEIQRTEQGDSAMYLCASSSQQIMNTEAFFGQGTRLTVV.

J is TRBJ2-1 and V is TRBV7-9; checking the TCRdb D call of TRBD1 is not possible without DNA. The CDR3 loop spans 14 amino acids. The germline V gene has CDR1 SEHNR and CDR2 FQNEAQ (reference sequence). CDR3 residues: CASRPPQVVNEQFF.

The chain joins TRBV3-1 to TRBJ1-5. The CDR3 has 13 amino acids. Germline CDR1 and CDR2: LGHDT and YNNKEL (reference sequence). The CDR3 loop is CASSHTLSSPQHF.

The V gene is TRBV7-2, the J gene TRBJ2-3; the TCRdb D gene call, TRBD2, has no DNA to confirm it. Germline assignment: CDR1 SGHTA and CDR2 FQGNSA. This CDR3 has 15 amino acids. CDR3 region: CASSSSGGLGDTQYF. The full variable domain, completed using reference TRBV7-2 and TRBJ2-3, is GAGVSQSPSNKVTEKGKDVELRCDPISGHTALYWYRQSLGQGLEFLIYFQGNSAPDKSGLPSDRFSAERTGGSVSTLTIQRTQQEDSAVYLCASSSSGGLGDTQYFGPGTRLTVL.

This chain links TRBV5-1 with TRBJ1-1; TCRdb calls TRBD1, which cannot be checked without DNA. Germline V gene data show CDR1 as SGHRS and CDR2 as YFSETQ. The CDR3 spans 13 residues. CDR3 loop: CASSFSGDTEAFF.

The chain recombines TRBV10-3 with TRBJ2-1; TCRdb lists TRBD1, though no DNA is available to test this call. Looked up from germline, CDR1 is ENHRY and CDR2 is SYGVKD. This CDR3 region has 12 residues. CDR3 loop: CALGQGRDEQFF.

This chain connects TRBV7-8 to TRBJ1-6; the TRBD1 assignment by TCRdb is unverifiable without DNA. Germline assignment: CDR1 SGHVS and CDR2 FQNEAQ. This CDR3 has 17 amino acids. CDR3: CVSSSGTRSSYNSPLHF.

This chain links TRBV18 with TRBJ2-7. Germline V lookup: CDR1 KGHSH, CDR2 LQKENI. The CDR3 is 14 residues long. The CDR3 reads CASSGSQVYYEQYF. Full variable domain (rest looked up from reference TRBV18 and TRBJ2-7): NAGVMQNPRHLVRRRGQEARLRCSPMKGHSHVYWYRQLPEEGLKFMVYLQKENIIDESGMPKERFSAEFPKEGPSILRIQQVVRGDSAAYFCASSGSQVYYEQYFGPGTRLTVT.

The CDR3 loop reads CASSPISGGSTNEQFF. The chain couples TRBV7-3 to TRBJ2-1; no DNA is available, so the TRBD2 call from TCRdb remains unchecked. This CDR3 contains 16 residues. Germline lookup yields CDR1 SGHTA and CDR2 FQGTGA. The full variable domain, rest sourced from reference TRBV7-3 and TRBJ2-1, is GAGVSQTPSNKVTEKGKYVELRCDPISGHTALYWYRQSLGQGPEFLIYFQGTGAADDSGLPNDRFFAVRPEGSVSTLKIQRTERGDSAVYLCASSPISGGSTNEQFFGPGTRLTVL.

V gene TRBV12-3 or TRBV12-4 combines with J gene TRBJ1-1. This CDR3 is built from 13 residues. The chain's CDR3 is CASSPSAWAEAFF.

This chain joins TRBV27 and TRBJ1-1; the D call of TRBD1 rests on TCRdb alone, since no DNA is present to check it. The CDR3 consists of 16 residues. The germline V gene has CDR1 MNHEY and CDR2 SMNVEV (reference sequence). The CDR3 here is CASSLSRGTGLTEAFF.

The rearrangement joins TRBV29-1 to TRBJ2-7; TCRdb outputs TRBD1, but without DNA this stays unchecked. Germline CDR1 SQVTM, CDR2 ANQGSEA. The CDR3 extends over 14 amino acids. This CDR3 is CSVLLTGQVYEQYF.

The chain has TRBV6-2 or TRBV6-3 and TRBJ1-1; TCRdb lists TRBD1, though no DNA is available to test this call. This CDR3 is built from 13 residues. Germline CDR1 reads MNHEY; CDR2 reads SVGEGT. The CDR3 loop is CAGHGTGNTEAFF.